The rows below give T cell receptor beta chains drawn from one sample of a study of blood T cell repertoires in COVID-19. The data were produced by immunoSEQ multiplex PCR, yet TCRdb's version contains in-frame clones alone and is incomplete. The data show about 330,000 clones, 86% seen once. Sample: peripheral blood. Receptors were obtained from a woman aged 45-60 years with acute or convalescent COVID-19. The CDR3 runs from the conserved cysteine through the conserved F or W. The D gene is left open where the match is weak. The size field is filled for only some rows; it gives once, few, many or a size class.

abundance | d_gene | j_gene | v_gene | CDR3nt | CDR3aa
- | TRBD2 | TRBJ2-4 | TRBV5-1 | TGCGCCAGCGGTAAGACTAGCGGGAGTAACATTCAGTACTTC | CASGKTSGSNIQYF
few | TRBD1 | TRBJ1-1 | TRBV19 | TGTGCCAGTAGTAAGAGGACAGGGCCTGAAGCTTTCTTT | CASSKRTGPEAFF
- | - | TRBJ1-1 | TRBV5-1 | TGCGCCAGCAGCTTCAACAGGAGGAACACTGAAGCTTTCTTT | CASSFNRRNTEAFF
- | - | TRBJ2-3 | TRBV7-2 | TGTGCCAGCAGCTTCGTAGGGACTGCAGATACGCAGTATTTT | CASSFVGTADTQYF
- | TRBD1 | TRBJ1-5 | TRBV7-9 | TGTGCCAGCAGCTTAGGGACAGGGGGAAGCAATCAGCCCCAGCATTTT | CASSLGTGGSNQPQHF
- | - | TRBJ2-5 | TRBV24-1 | TGTGCCACCAGTGCAGTTGCCCCGGGGGACGAGACCCAGTACTTC | CATSAVAPGDETQYF
- | - | TRBJ2-3 | TRBV11-3 | TGTGCCAGCAGCCGAGGTAGGGATACGCAGTATTTT | CASSRGRDTQYF
- | TRBD2 | TRBJ2-7 | TRBV28 | TGTGCCAGCAGTTTGGGGGCGGCTAGCGGGAGGGGAAGTGAGCAGTACTTC | CASSLGAASGRGSEQYF
once | TRBD1 | TRBJ2-7 | TRBV28 | TGTGCCAGCAGTTTAGGACAGGGGCTCTACGAGCAGTACTTC | CASSLGQGLYEQYF
- | - | TRBJ1-1 | TRBV6-5 | TGTGCCAGCAGTTACGGGTGGGGCCGGGCCACTGAAGCTTTCTTT | CASSYGWGRATEAFF
- | TRBD1 | TRBJ1-6 | TRBV6-5 | TGTGCCAGCAGTTACTCAAGGCCGGGACAGAGCTTCACCCTCCACTTT | CASSYSRPGQSFTLHF
- | - | TRBJ1-2 | TRBV5-6 | TGTGCCAGCAGCTTGACCAGGGGCGGCTACACCTTC | CASSLTRGGYTF
- | TRBD2 | TRBJ2-5 | TRBV28 | TGTGCCAGCAGTTTAGTGGCGGGGGGAGGTCGGGAGACCCAGTACTTC | CASSLVAGGGRETQYF
- | TRBD1 | TRBJ2-2 | TRBV4-3 | TGCGCCAGCAGCGAAGACAGGGTCGCGAACACCGGGGAGCTGTTTTTT | CASSEDRVANTGELFF
- | - | TRBJ2-7 | TRBV2 | TGTGCCAGCAGTGCGACCGGGACTCCCTACGAGCAGTACTTC | CASSATGTPYEQYF
- | - | TRBJ2-3 | TRBV28 | TGTGCCAGCAGTTTTGACGCTGGGAGAAGCACAGATACGCAGTATTTT | CASSFDAGRSTDTQYF
once | TRBD1 | TRBJ1-1 | TRBV7-3 | TGTGCCAGCAGCACGGGACAGCCAAACACTGAAGCTTTCTTT | CASSTGQPNTEAFF
once | - | TRBJ1-5 | TRBV28 | TGTGCCAGCAGTACCTTGCGCCCCCCCGGGAGCAATCAGCCCCAGCATTTT | CASSTLRPPGSNQPQHF
- | TRBD2 | TRBJ2-3 | TRBV4-2 | TGTGCCAGCAGCCAAGACCAGACTAGCGGGAGTGGGTATACGCAGTATTTT | CASSQDQTSGSGYTQYF
- | - | TRBJ2-2 | TRBV28 | TGTGCCAGCAAGGGGACACGAGCCACCGGGGAGCTGTTTTTT | CASKGTRATGELFF
- | TRBD1 | TRBJ1-5 | TRBV7-8 | TGTGCCAGCAGCTTATTCGACAGGGGGGATGGTCGGCCCCAGCATTTT | CASSLFDRGDGRPQHF
- | TRBD2 | TRBJ2-7 | TRBV4-2 | TGTGCCAGCAGCCAAGATCCCTCTAGCGGGAGTTACGAGCAGTACTTC | CASSQDPSSGSYEQYF
- | TRBD1 | TRBJ1-1 | TRBV6-5 | TGTGCCAGCGCCCGGACAGGACGTATGAACACTGAAGCTTTCTTT | CASARTGRMNTEAFF
- | - | TRBJ1-1 | TRBV30 | TGTGCCTGGGGGGAGGAGGGCCGAGCTTTCTTT | CAWGEEGRAFF
- | - | TRBJ2-7 | TRBV11-3 | TGTGCCAGCAGCTTAAGCGGAAACTCCTACGAGCAGTACTTC | CASSLSGNSYEQYF
- | TRBD1 | TRBJ1-2 | TRBV28 | TGTGCCAGCAGTTTATCAGGGACAGGGGGCGCAACTCTCTATGGCTACACCTTC | CASSLSGTGGATLYGYTF
- | - | TRBJ2-3 | TRBV4-2 | TGTGCCAGCAGCCAAAGGGAATCGGGAGTCGGTGGTACGCAGTATTTT | CASSQRESGVGGTQYF
- | - | TRBJ2-5 | TRBV7-9 | TGTGCCAGCCCTCCCCCTGACAAAGAGACCCAGTACTTC | CASPPPDKETQYF
- | - | TRBJ2-5 | TRBV27 | TGTGCCAGCGGATTACGACAGCACCAAGAGACCCAGTACTTC | CASGLRQHQETQYF
- | TRBD2 | TRBJ2-3 | TRBV7-7 | TGTGCCAGCAGCTTAAGAGTGGACGGGACTAGCGGGACATATACGCAGTATTTT | CASSLRVDGTSGTYTQYF
- | - | TRBJ1-2 | TRBV28 | TGTGCCAGCAGTCCACATGCAGGGATCCAGTATGGCTACACCTTC | CASSPHAGIQYGYTF
few | TRBD1 | TRBJ2-4 | TRBV7-2 | TGTGCCAGCAGCTTAAACGGCAGGGGGAGAGGAGACATTCAGTACTTC | CASSLNGRGRGDIQYF
- | - | TRBJ1-2 | TRBV21-1 | TGTGCCAGCACCGGGGGGGGGAGCTCTGGCTACACCTTC | CASTGGGSSGYTF
- | - | TRBJ1-6 | TRBV7-2 | TGTGCCAGCAGCTTAGATAACCGACTATACGGTTCACCCCTCCACTTT | CASSLDNRLYGSPLHF
- | TRBD2 | TRBJ2-2 | TRBV6-5 | TGTGCCAGCAGGGAGGGACTAGCGACCGGGGAGCTGTTTTTT | CASREGLATGELFF
- | TRBD2 | TRBJ2-1 | TRBV11-2 | TGTGCCAGCAGCCGGCTAGCGGGAAGAAATGAGCAGTTCTTC | CASSRLAGRNEQFF
- | - | TRBJ2-7 | TRBV18 | TGTGCCAGCTCACCACCAGGGGTCTACGAGCAGTACTTC | CASSPPGVYEQYF
- | - | TRBJ1-5 | TRBV2 | TGTGCCAGCAATTCAGGGTTGAATCAGCCCCAGCATTTT | CASNSGLNQPQHF
- | TRBD1 | TRBJ2-1 | TRBV5-8 | TGTGCCAGCAGCTTACGGGGACAGGGACCTAAGTTCTTC | CASSLRGQGPKFF
- | - | TRBJ2-5 | TRBV9 | TGTGCCAGCAGCGTAGATACTAGCAGACAAGAGACCCAGTACTTC | CASSVDTSRQETQYF
- | TRBD1 | TRBJ2-7 | TRBV11-3 | TGTGCTAGCAGCCCTAGAGGGACAGGGGGGAACGAGCAGTACTTC | CASSPRGTGGNEQYF
once | TRBD1 | TRBJ1-1 | TRBV4-1 | TGCGCCAGCAGCCTGAAAAGAAGGGGGCCCGGAGGTTGGAACACTGAAGCTTTCTTT | CASSLKRRGPGGWNTEAFF
- | - | TRBJ1-1 | TRBV7-2 | TGTGCCAGCAGCACCTCGCGGGGAGCTGGGGCTGAAGCTTTCTTT | CASSTSRGAGAEAFF
- | - | TRBJ2-2 | TRBV11-3 | TGTGCCAGCAGCAAGGGACAGAACACCGGGGAGCTGTTTTTT | CASSKGQNTGELFF
few | - | TRBJ2-1 | TRBV6-2/TRBV6-3 | TGTGCCAGCAGTGGCCTTGGGGGGTATGCGGGGATCTTGCCTGAGCAGTTCTTC | CASSGLGGYAGILPEQFF
- | TRBD1 | TRBJ1-2 | TRBV5-4 | TGTGCCAGCAGCTTTGGAGACAGGGTTACTGGCTACACCTTC | CASSFGDRVTGYTF
- | TRBD1 | TRBJ2-7 | TRBV4-2 | TGTGCCAGCAGCCAAGACGTGGGGACAGCAATTGACGAGCAGTACTTC | CASSQDVGTAIDEQYF
- | - | TRBJ1-1 | TRBV5-1 | TGCGCCAGCAGATTCGGCGGGCTCATGACTGAAGCTTTCTTT | CASRFGGLMTEAFF